This T cell receptor beta chain was recorded in a study of blood T cell repertoires in COVID-19. Study at large: From the United States, Italy and Spain came samples of acute and convalescent COVID-19. T cells, B-cell-depleted T cells, or PBMCs provided the cDNA or gDNA that served as material.

Per the authors' pipeline: Reference gene primers were amplified, and this amplification served to estimate nucleated cell counts. Only in-frame clones appear in the TCRdb table, and some are missing; sequencing was by immunoSEQ multiplex PCR. V and J calls and clone size are as listed in that table; D and trimming were resolved from the DNA. The data show 250,000 to 400,000 clones, roughly 90% seen once. Germline loops: CDR1 MNHEY, CDR2 SMNVEV (reference sequence). V shed 0 bases and J shed 7 bases, with 10 bases lying between them. The CDR3 runs to 14 residues. The TCR sequence derives from a woman in her thirties with COVID-19, enrolled during active disease. Sequenced input: peripheral blood. The V call is TRBV27, the J call TRBJ2-1; tentatively, D is TRBD1 (6 bases). CDR3 nucleotides: TGTGCCAGCAGTTTATCGGACAGTCAGAATGAGCAGTTCTTC. Protein sequence: CASSLSDSQNEQFF.